The T cell receptor (beta chain) under discussion was sequenced for a study of vaccination and CD4 T cells after COVID-19. Study details: The convalescents comprised six males and four females, two of them Hispanic. Spike peptides, overlapping and drawn from SARS-CoV-2, HCoV-NL63, HCoV-OC43 and HCoV-229E, were used to stimulate cells. The study's findings and limits: Convalescent patients had a median approximately 86% of post-vaccine SARS-CoV-2-reactive clones that were detected only after vaccination, not before it. Vaccine-specific clones numbering 304 of 307 showed spike mono-reactivity in convalescent patients.

Oncomine TCR Beta short-read sequencing was applied to DNA from cultured CD4+ T cells. TCRdb itself ran the PCR reads through MiXCR, one entry per CDR3 protein. The sample carries about 6,800 distinct CDR3 sequences, approximately 60% recorded once. Regarding this clonotype: Its cognate antigen is unknown.

Treatment: approximately 11-day PBMC culture with coronavirus spike peptide pools or control peptides (ViraFEST assay). An unexposed donor provided the CD4+ T cells, which were collected before the COVID-19 pandemic (2011-2018). The receptor's source is a human donor in good health. The sample comprised CD4+ T cells from blood, cultured in vitro.

In DNA form, the CDR3 reads TGTGCCAGCGGTGGAGGGGGGCAGGTCACCGGGGAGCTGTTTTTT. Protein product: CASGGGGQVTGELFF. The chain is built from TRBV2 and TRBJ2-2; either TRBD1 or TRBD2 may fit D (6 bases each). The V gene's germline CDR1 is SNHLY and CDR2 FYNNEI. The CDR3 has 15 residues. V was clipped by 8 bases and J by 4 bases, with 17 bases between them.